This record looks at one T cell receptor beta chain sequence and its context. Its antigen is not identified. Profiled with immunoSEQ multiplex PCR; TCRdb holds only in-frame clones, not every one. The profile shows roughly 150,000 clones, about 85% of them singletons. Trimming left V 4 bases short and J 8 bases short, with 11 bases between. The CDR3 contains 12 residues. This record belongs to a study of T cell responses to AZD1222 COVID-19 vaccine. Broader study findings: As reported, nearly half of all spike-specific TCRs target variant regions that are unmutated. The CD4 TCRs associated with vaccination extended across spike and predominated at 160-218 and 743-854. Most donors were white British and more were female, and clonal diversity was possibly underestimated.

Sequencing used peripheral blood, obtained after recovery from COVID-19. The TCR was taken from an adult who had recovered from COVID-19. The gene calls are TRBV12-3 or TRBV12-4 and TRBJ1-2; D unresolved. The CDR3 region is CASSSFRGGYTF. For the CDR3, the DNA is TGTGCCAGCAGTTCCTTTCGTGGGGGCTACACCTTC.